What follows are 6 T cell receptor beta chains derived from one specimen sequenced in a study of shared clonotypes between healthy human individuals. Sequenced by immunoSEQ multiplex PCR; TCRdb stores in-frame clones only, minus some. The sample holds under 2,000,000 clones, about 95% seen once. Naive CD8 cells comprised CD45RO-negative, CCR7-positively selected cells, excluding terminally differentiated effector memory CD45RA+ cells. Sequencing input: naive CD8+ T cells sorted from blood. The origin of the receptors is a man aged 18 to 29 in good health.

CDR3 coding DNA: TGTGCCAGCAGTTTCACAGGGGTAGAGGAGACCCAGTACTTC. It specifies CASSFTGVEETQYF. The chain has TRBV6-6 and TRBJ2-5; 7 nucleotides match TRBD1. The germline V gene has CDR1 MNHNY and CDR2 SVGAGI (reference sequence). The CDR3 loop spans 14 amino acids. Trimming at V came to 4 bases and at J to 5 bases, leaving 7 bases not matched to a gene.

The chain carries TRBV9 and TRBJ2-5; 7 nucleotides align to TRBD1. CDR1 is SGDLS, CDR2 YYNGEE, per germline. J was trimmed by 5 bases and V by 4 bases; bases with no gene match: 14. The CDR3 covers 16 residues. CDR3: CASSKSQGTRGETQYF. The CDR3 nucleotides are TGTGCCAGCAGCAAATCACAGGGTACCAGGGGGGAGACCCAGTACTTC. The whole variable domain, filled in from reference TRBV9 and TRBJ2-5, reads DSGVTQTPKHLITATGQRVTLRCSPRSGDLSVYWYQQSLDQGLQFLIQYYNGEERAKGNILERFSAQQFPDLHSELNLSSLELGDSALYFCASSKSQGTRGETQYFGPGTRLLVL.

CDR3 nucleotide sequence: TGTGCCAGCAGCCTCACACGGGGAGACAATGAGCAGTTCTTC. Protein product: CASSLTRGDNEQFF. The chain has TRBV7-3 and TRBJ2-1; possibly TRBD2 for D (5 bases). From germline, CDR1 is SGHTA and CDR2 FQGTGA. Trimming removed 5 bases from V and 5 bases from J, with 13 bases in between. The CDR3 length is 14 residues.

The chain combines TRBV11-3 with TRBJ2-1, with TRBD2 matching over 8 bases. The CDR3 runs to 14 residues. The germline V gene has CDR1 SGHNT and CDR2 YENEEA. Trimming took 1 base from V and 8 from J; bases not matched to a gene: 4. CDR3 residues: CASSLGPGGDEQFF. As DNA, the CDR3 is TGTGCCAGCAGCTTAGGGCCGGGGGGGGATGAGCAGTTCTTC.

This CDR3 is CASSIKTGGEQYF. For the CDR3, the DNA is TGTGCCAGTAGTATCAAGACAGGGGGCGAGCAGTACTTC. This chain uses TRBV19 with TRBJ2-7; 9 bases are shared with TRBD1. Germline CDR1 and CDR2: LNHDA and SQIVND (reference sequence). With 3 bases clipped from V and 6 bases from J, the junction kept 3 bases outside the gene matches. The length of the CDR3 is 13 residues.

This clone turned up a few times. The V and J genes are TRBV6-1 and TRBJ1-6; tentatively, D is TRBD1 (5 bases). From germline, CDR1 is MNHNS and CDR2 SASEGT. Between the trimmed V and J ends, which lost 3 bases and 7 bases, there was a span of 16 bases. The CDR3 runs to 16 residues. The CDR3 loop reads CASSDGTLVGNSPLHF. CDR3 bases: TGTGCCAGCAGTGACGGGACCCTAGTCGGAAATTCACCCCTCCACTTT.